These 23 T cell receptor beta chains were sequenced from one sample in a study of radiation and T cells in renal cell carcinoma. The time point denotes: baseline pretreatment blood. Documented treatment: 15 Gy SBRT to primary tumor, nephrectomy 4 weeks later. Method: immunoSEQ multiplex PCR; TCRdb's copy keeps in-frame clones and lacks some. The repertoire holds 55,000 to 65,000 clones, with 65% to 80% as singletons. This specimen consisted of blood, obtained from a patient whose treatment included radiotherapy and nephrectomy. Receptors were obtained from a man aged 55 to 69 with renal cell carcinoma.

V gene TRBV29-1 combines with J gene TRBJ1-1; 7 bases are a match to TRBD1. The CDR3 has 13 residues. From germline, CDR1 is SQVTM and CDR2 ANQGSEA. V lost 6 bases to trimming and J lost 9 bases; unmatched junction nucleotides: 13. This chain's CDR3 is CSVAVGGDLQAFF. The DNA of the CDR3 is TGCAGCGTGGCGGTAGGGGGCGATTTGCAAGCTTTCTTT.

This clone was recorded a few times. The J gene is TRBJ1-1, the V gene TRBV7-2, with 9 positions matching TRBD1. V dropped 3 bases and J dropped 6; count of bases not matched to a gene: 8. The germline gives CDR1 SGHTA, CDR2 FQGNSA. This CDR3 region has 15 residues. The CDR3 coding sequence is TGTGCCAGCAGCTTGACAGGGGGACCGGGGGCTGAAGCTTTCTTT. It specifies CASSLTGGPGAEAFF.

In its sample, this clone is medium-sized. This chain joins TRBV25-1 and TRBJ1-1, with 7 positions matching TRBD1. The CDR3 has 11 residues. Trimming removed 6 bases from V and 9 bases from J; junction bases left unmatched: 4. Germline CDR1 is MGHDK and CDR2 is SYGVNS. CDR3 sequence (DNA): TGTGCCAGCAGCTTGGGACAGAAAGCTTTCTTT. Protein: CASSLGQKAFF.

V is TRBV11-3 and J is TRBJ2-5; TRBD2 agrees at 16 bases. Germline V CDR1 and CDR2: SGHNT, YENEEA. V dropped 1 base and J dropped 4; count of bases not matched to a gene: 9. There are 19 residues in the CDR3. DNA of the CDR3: TGTGCCAGCAGCTTAGCACTTCGAGGGACTAGCGGGAGGGGAGAGACCCAGTACTTC. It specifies CASSLALRGTSGRGETQYF.

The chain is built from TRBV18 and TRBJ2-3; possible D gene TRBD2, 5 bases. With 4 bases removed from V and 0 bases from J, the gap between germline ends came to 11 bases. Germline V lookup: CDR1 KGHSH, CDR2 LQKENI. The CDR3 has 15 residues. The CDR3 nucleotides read TGTGCCAGCTCACGGCGGGTGACTAGCACAGATACGCAGTATTTT. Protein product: CASSRRVTSTDTQYF.

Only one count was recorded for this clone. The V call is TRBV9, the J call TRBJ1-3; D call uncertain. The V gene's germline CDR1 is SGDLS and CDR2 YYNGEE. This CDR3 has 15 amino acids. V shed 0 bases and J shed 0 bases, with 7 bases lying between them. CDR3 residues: CASSVGELSGNTIYF. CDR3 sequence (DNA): TGTGCCAGCAGCGTAGGGGAGCTCTCTGGAAACACCATATATTTT.

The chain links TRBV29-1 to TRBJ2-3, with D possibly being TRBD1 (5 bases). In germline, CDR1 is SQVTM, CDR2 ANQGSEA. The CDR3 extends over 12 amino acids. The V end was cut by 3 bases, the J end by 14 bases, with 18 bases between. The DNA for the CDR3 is TGCAGCGTTGATTCTGCAGGGTCGTTTGTGTATTTT. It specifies CSVDSAGSFVYF.

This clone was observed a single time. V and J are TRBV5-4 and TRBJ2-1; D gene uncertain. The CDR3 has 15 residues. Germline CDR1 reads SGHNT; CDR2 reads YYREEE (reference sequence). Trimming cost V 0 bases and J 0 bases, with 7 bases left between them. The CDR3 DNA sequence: TGTGCCAGCAGCTTGGAAATTGACTCCTACAATGAGCAGTTCTTC. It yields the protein CASSLEIDSYNEQFF.

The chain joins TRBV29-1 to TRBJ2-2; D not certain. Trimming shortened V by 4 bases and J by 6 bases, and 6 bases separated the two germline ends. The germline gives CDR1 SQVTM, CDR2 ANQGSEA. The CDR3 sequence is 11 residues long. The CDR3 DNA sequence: TGCAGCGTTGGCTTTGCCGGGGAGCTGTTTTTT. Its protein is CSVGFAGELFF.

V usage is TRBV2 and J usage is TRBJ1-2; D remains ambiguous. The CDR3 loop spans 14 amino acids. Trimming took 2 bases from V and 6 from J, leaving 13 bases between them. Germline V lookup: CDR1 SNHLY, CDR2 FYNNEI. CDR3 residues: CASSEQEQSHGYTF. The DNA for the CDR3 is TGTGCCAGCAGTGAACAAGAACAGAGCCATGGCTACACCTTC. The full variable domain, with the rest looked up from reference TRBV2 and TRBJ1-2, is EPEVTQTPSHQVTQMGQEVILRCVPISNHLYFYWYRQILGQKVEFLVSFYNNEISEKSEIFDDQFSVERPDGSNFTLKIRSTKLEDSAMYFCASSEQEQSHGYTFGSGTRLTVV.

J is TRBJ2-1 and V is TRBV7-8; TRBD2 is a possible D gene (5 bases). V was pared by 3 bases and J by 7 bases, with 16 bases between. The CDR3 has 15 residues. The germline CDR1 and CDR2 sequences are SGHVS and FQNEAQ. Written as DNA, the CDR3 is TGTGCCAGCAGCTTCCGCCCCCTAGCATCTAATGAGCAGTTCTTC. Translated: CASSFRPLASNEQFF. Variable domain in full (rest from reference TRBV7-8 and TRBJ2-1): GAGVSQSPRYKVAKRGQDVALRCDPISGHVSLFWYQQALGQGPEFLTYFQNEAQLDKSGLPSDRFFAERPEGSVSTLKIQRTQQEDSAVYLCASSFRPLASNEQFFGPGTRLTVL.

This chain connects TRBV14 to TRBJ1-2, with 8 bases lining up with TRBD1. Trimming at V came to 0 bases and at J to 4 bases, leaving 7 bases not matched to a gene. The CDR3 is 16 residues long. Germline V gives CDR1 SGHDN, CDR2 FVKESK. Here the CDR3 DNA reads TGTGCCAGCAGCCAAGATCTGGGGACAGGAGCCTATGGCTACACCTTC. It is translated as CASSQDLGTGAYGYTF.

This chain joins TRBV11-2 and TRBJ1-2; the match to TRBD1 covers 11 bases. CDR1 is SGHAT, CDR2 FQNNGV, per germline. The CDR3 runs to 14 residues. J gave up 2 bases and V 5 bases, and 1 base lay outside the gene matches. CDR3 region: CASSRDRGNYGYTF. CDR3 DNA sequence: TGTGCCAGCAGCCGGGACAGGGGGAACTATGGCTACACCTTC.

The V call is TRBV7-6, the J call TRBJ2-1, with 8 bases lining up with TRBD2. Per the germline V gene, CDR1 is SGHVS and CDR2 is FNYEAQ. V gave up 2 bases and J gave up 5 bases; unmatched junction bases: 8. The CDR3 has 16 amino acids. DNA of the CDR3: TGTGCCAGCAGCTTACCCTACGGGAGGGCCCACAATGAGCAGTTCTTC. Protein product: CASSLPYGRAHNEQFF.

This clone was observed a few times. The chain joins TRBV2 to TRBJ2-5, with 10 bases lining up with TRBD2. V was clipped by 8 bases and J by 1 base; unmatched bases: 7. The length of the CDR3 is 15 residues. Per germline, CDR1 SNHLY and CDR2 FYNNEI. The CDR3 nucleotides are TGTGCCAGCTCGCTAGCGGGAGACTCCCAAGAGACCCAGTACTTC. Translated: CASSLAGDSQETQYF.

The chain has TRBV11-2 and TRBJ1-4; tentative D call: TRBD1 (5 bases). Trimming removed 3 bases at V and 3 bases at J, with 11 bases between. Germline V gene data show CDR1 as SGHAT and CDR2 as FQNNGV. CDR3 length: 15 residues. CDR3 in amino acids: CASSFLRGANEKLFF. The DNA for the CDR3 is TGTGCCAGCAGCTTTCTGAGGGGAGCTAATGAAAAACTGTTTTTT.

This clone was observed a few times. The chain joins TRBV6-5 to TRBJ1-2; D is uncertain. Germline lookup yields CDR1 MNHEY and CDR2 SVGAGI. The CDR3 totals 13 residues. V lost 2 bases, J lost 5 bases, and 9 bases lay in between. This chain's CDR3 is CASSYDLWYGYTF. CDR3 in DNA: TGTGCCAGCAGTTACGATTTATGGTATGGCTACACCTTC.

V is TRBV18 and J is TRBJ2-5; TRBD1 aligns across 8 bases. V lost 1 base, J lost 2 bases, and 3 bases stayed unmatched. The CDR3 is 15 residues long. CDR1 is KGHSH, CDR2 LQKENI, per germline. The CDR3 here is CASSPQGQAQETQYF. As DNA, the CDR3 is TGTGCCAGCTCACCACAGGGACAGGCGCAAGAGACCCAGTACTTC.

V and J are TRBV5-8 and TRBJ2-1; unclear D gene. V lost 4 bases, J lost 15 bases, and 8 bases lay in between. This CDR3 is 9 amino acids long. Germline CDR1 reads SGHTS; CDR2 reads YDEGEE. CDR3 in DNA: TGTGCCAGCAGCCCTGTGCCGTTCTTC. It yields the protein CASSPVPFF.

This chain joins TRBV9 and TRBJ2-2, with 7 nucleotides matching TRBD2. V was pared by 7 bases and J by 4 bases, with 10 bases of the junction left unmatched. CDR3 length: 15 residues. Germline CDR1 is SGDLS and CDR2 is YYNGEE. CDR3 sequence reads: CASSVRAGATGELFF. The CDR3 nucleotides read TGTGCCAGCTCGGTTCGGGCGGGAGCCACCGGGGAGCTGTTTTTT.

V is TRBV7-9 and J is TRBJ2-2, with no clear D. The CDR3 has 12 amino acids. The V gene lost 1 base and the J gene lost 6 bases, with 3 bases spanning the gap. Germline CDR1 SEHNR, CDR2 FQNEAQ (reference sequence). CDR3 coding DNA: TGTGCCAGCAGCTTAGGATCCGGGGAGCTGTTTTTT. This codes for CASSLGSGELFF.

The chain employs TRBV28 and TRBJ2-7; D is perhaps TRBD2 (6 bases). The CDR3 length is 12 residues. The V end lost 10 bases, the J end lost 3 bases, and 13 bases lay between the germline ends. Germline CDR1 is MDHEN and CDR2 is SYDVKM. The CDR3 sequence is CATNAGNYEQYF. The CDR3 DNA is TGTGCCACAAACGCGGGGAACTACGAGCAGTACTTC.

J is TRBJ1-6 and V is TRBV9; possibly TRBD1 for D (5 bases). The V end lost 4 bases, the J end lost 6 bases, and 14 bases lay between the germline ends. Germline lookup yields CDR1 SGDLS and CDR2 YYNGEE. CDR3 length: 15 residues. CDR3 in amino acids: CASSPGDGTNSPLHF. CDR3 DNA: TGTGCCAGCAGCCCGGGGGACGGTACTAATTCACCCCTCCACTTT.